These T cell receptor beta chains were read from a single sample in a study of OX40 agonist ivuxolimab in advanced cancers. Sequencing used immunoSEQ multiplex PCR; TCRdb keeps in-frame clones, though not all of them. The sample holds tens of thousands of clones, about 89% seen once. Sequenced material: CD4+ or CD8+ T cells sorted from blood, taken in a trial of the OX40 agonist ivuxolimab. The receptors here all came from an adult with an advanced solid tumor such as melanoma, head and neck, liver or kidney cancer. Both conserved end residues are part of each CDR3. A D gene is named only where the DNA matches it firmly. A clone size is listed for some rows: how often the clone was seen (once, few, many), or a class if it is expanded.

v_gene: TRBV15
abundance: -
j_gene: TRBJ1-2
d_gene: -
CDR3nt: TGTGCCACCAGCAGAGATCCACCCGCCTATGGCTACACCTTC
CDR3aa: CATSRDPPAYGYTF

v_gene: TRBV4-3
abundance: -
j_gene: TRBJ2-1
d_gene: TRBD1
CDR3nt: TGCGCCAGCAGCCAAGGTCAGGGGGACCAGTTCTTC
CDR3aa: CASSQGQGDQFF

v_gene: TRBV19
abundance: -
j_gene: TRBJ2-7
d_gene: -
CDR3nt: TGTGCCACCATATCCGGACATCTCGAGCAGTACTTC
CDR3aa: CATISGHLEQYF

v_gene: TRBV7-9
abundance: -
j_gene: TRBJ2-3
d_gene: -
CDR3nt: TGTGCCAGCAGCCCCGGGACCGATAGCACAGATACGCAGTATTTT
CDR3aa: CASSPGTDSTDTQYF

v_gene: TRBV7-6
abundance: -
j_gene: TRBJ1-4
d_gene: -
CDR3nt: TGTGCCAGCAGCTTGGAGGCAGGGTTGGATGAAAAACTGTTTTTT
CDR3aa: CASSLEAGLDEKLFF

v_gene: TRBV7-9
abundance: -
j_gene: TRBJ1-2
d_gene: -
CDR3nt: TGTGCCAGCAGCCATCCTCATGCTCAAGATGGCTACACCTTC
CDR3aa: CASSHPHAQDGYTF

v_gene: TRBV28
abundance: -
j_gene: TRBJ2-7
d_gene: TRBD1
CDR3nt: TGTGCCAGCAGTTTAACGGGACAGGGGGTGTCCTACGAGCAGTACTTC
CDR3aa: CASSLTGQGVSYEQYF

v_gene: TRBV7-2
abundance: -
j_gene: TRBJ2-5
d_gene: -
CDR3nt: TGTGCCAGCAGCTTTGACCTTGGGCAAGAGACCCAGTACTTC
CDR3aa: CASSFDLGQETQYF

v_gene: TRBV7-8
abundance: -
j_gene: TRBJ2-1
d_gene: -
CDR3nt: TGTGCCAGCAGCTCCCGGGGCAATGAGCAGTTCTTC
CDR3aa: CASSSRGNEQFF

v_gene: TRBV30
abundance: -
j_gene: TRBJ1-1
d_gene: -
CDR3nt: TGTGCCTGGAGTTGGAGAACTGAAGCTTTCTTT
CDR3aa: CAWSWRTEAFF

v_gene: TRBV28
abundance: -
j_gene: TRBJ2-5
d_gene: -
CDR3nt: TGTGCCAGCAGTTTATCTCCGGGGACGGAGACCCAGTACTTC
CDR3aa: CASSLSPGTETQYF

v_gene: TRBV9
abundance: -
j_gene: TRBJ1-3
d_gene: -
CDR3nt: TGTGCCAGCAGCGTAGCTAATGGTAGAGGAAACACCATATATTTT
CDR3aa: CASSVANGRGNTIYF

v_gene: TRBV7-9
abundance: -
j_gene: TRBJ1-5
d_gene: -
CDR3nt: TGTGCCAGCAGCCTTTCTCCGGATCAGCCCCAGCATTTT
CDR3aa: CASSLSPDQPQHF

v_gene: TRBV4-1
abundance: -
j_gene: TRBJ1-1
d_gene: -
CDR3nt: TGCGCCAGCAGCCACCAAGGGGTGGTGAACACTGAAGCTTTCTTT
CDR3aa: CASSHQGVVNTEAFF

v_gene: TRBV27
abundance: -
j_gene: TRBJ1-1
d_gene: -
CDR3nt: TGTGCCAGCAAACTGGGGGGGCACACTGAAGCTTTCTTT
CDR3aa: CASKLGGHTEAFF

v_gene: TRBV6-5
abundance: -
j_gene: TRBJ2-4
d_gene: -
CDR3nt: TGTGCCAGCAGTTACGATCGGCCAGTGACCAAAAACATTCAGTACTTC
CDR3aa: CASSYDRPVTKNIQYF

v_gene: TRBV7-3
abundance: -
j_gene: TRBJ2-3
d_gene: -
CDR3nt: TGTGCCAGCAGCTCGGAGGCGAAACGCCCAGATACGCAGTATTTT
CDR3aa: CASSSEAKRPDTQYF

v_gene: TRBV27
abundance: -
j_gene: TRBJ1-2
d_gene: -
CDR3nt: TGTGCCAGCAGTCCGAATATAGGGATATTCTATGGCTACACCTTC
CDR3aa: CASSPNIGIFYGYTF

v_gene: TRBV27
abundance: -
j_gene: TRBJ1-2
d_gene: -
CDR3nt: TGTGCCAGCAGTTTATCTTTGGGGGGCTATGGCTACACCTTC
CDR3aa: CASSLSLGGYGYTF

v_gene: TRBV7-9
abundance: -
j_gene: TRBJ2-3
d_gene: TRBD1
CDR3nt: TGTGCCAGCAGCTCCCCGACAGGGAGCACAGATACGCAGTATTTT
CDR3aa: CASSSPTGSTDTQYF

v_gene: TRBV5-6
abundance: -
j_gene: TRBJ2-3
d_gene: -
CDR3nt: TGTGCCAGCAGCTTGGGTGGGACTTATAGCACAGATACGCAGTATTTT
CDR3aa: CASSLGGTYSTDTQYF

v_gene: TRBV2
abundance: -
j_gene: TRBJ2-7
d_gene: -
CDR3nt: TGTGCCAGCAACGGTTTTCGGGTCACAACCTACGAGCAGTACTTC
CDR3aa: CASNGFRVTTYEQYF

v_gene: TRBV10-3
abundance: -
j_gene: TRBJ2-1
d_gene: TRBD2
CDR3nt: TGTGCCATCGGGGCGGGAGGACCGAACAATGAGCAGTTCTTC
CDR3aa: CAIGAGGPNNEQFF

v_gene: TRBV27
abundance: once
j_gene: TRBJ2-5
d_gene: TRBD1
CDR3nt: TGTGCCAGCAGCTCCGGACAGGGATTTCAGACCCAGTACTTC
CDR3aa: CASSSGQGFQTQYF

v_gene: TRBV12-5
abundance: once
j_gene: TRBJ2-1
d_gene: TRBD2
CDR3nt: TGTGCTAGTGGGATTACCGGGACTAGCGACCGCAATGAGCAGTTCTTC
CDR3aa: CASGITGTSDRNEQFF

v_gene: TRBV13
abundance: -
j_gene: TRBJ1-4
d_gene: -
CDR3nt: TGTGCCAGCAGCCCCCTCAGGGGTGAAAAACTGTTTTTT
CDR3aa: CASSPLRGEKLFF

v_gene: TRBV9
abundance: -
j_gene: TRBJ1-6
d_gene: -
CDR3nt: TGTGCCAGCAGCCCGGGGTTTAATTCACCCCTCCACTTT
CDR3aa: CASSPGFNSPLHF

v_gene: TRBV19
abundance: -
j_gene: TRBJ2-1
d_gene: TRBD2
CDR3nt: TGTGCCAGTAGTATGGTTTGGGCGGGAGGTCCTAATGAGCAGTTCTTC
CDR3aa: CASSMVWAGGPNEQFF

v_gene: TRBV5-5
abundance: -
j_gene: TRBJ1-1
d_gene: TRBD1
CDR3nt: TGTGCCAGCGCCCCAGGGGGGACTGAAGCTTTCTTT
CDR3aa: CASAPGGTEAFF

v_gene: TRBV7-9
abundance: few
j_gene: TRBJ1-1
d_gene: -
CDR3nt: TGTGCCAGCAGCCCCCTGGGACTTCGAAACACTGAAGCTTTCTTT
CDR3aa: CASSPLGLRNTEAFF

v_gene: TRBV6-1
abundance: -
j_gene: TRBJ1-4
d_gene: -
CDR3nt: TGTGCCAGCAGTGAAGCGCTAGGTACAGAGAATGAAAAACTGTTTTTT
CDR3aa: CASSEALGTENEKLFF

v_gene: TRBV7-9
abundance: -
j_gene: TRBJ1-4
d_gene: -
CDR3nt: TGTGCCAGCAGACAACGCTCCTCCGGGGGGATTAATGAAAAACTGTTTTTT
CDR3aa: CASRQRSSGGINEKLFF

v_gene: TRBV15
abundance: -
j_gene: TRBJ2-2
d_gene: TRBD2
CDR3nt: TGTGCCACCAGCAGAGTGGGAGGGCCTGGCACCGGGGAGCTGTTTTTT
CDR3aa: CATSRVGGPGTGELFF

v_gene: TRBV4-3
abundance: -
j_gene: TRBJ2-1
d_gene: -
CDR3nt: TGCGCCAGCAGCCAAGTGGATCGGGTAACAGCCTACAATGAGCAGTTCTTC
CDR3aa: CASSQVDRVTAYNEQFF

v_gene: TRBV7-6
abundance: -
j_gene: TRBJ2-5
d_gene: TRBD2
CDR3nt: TGTGCCAGCAGCGTTAGCGGGGGGGCTTGGGAGACCCAGTACTTC
CDR3aa: CASSVSGGAWETQYF

v_gene: TRBV7-6
abundance: -
j_gene: TRBJ2-1
d_gene: TRBD1
CDR3nt: TGTGCCAGCAGCTACCGGGACAGGGATGTCGATGAGCAGTTCTTC
CDR3aa: CASSYRDRDVDEQFF

v_gene: TRBV5-4
abundance: -
j_gene: TRBJ2-5
d_gene: -
CDR3nt: TGTGCCAGCAGCCCTGGGGGGTTTGAGACCCAGTACTTC
CDR3aa: CASSPGGFETQYF

v_gene: TRBV28
abundance: -
j_gene: TRBJ2-3
d_gene: TRBD1
CDR3nt: TGTGCCAGCAGTACGGGACAGTACACAGATACGCAGTATTTT
CDR3aa: CASSTGQYTDTQYF

v_gene: TRBV28
abundance: -
j_gene: TRBJ2-7
d_gene: -
CDR3nt: TGTGCCAGCAGTTTGGTACAGGCAAGCTCCTACGAGCAGTACTTC
CDR3aa: CASSLVQASSYEQYF

v_gene: TRBV7-9
abundance: -
j_gene: TRBJ1-4
d_gene: -
CDR3nt: TGTGCCAGCAGCCAGGACATCGACGAAAAACTGTTTTTT
CDR3aa: CASSQDIDEKLFF

v_gene: TRBV5-5
abundance: -
j_gene: TRBJ1-1
d_gene: -
CDR3nt: TGTGCCAGCAGCTCGGAGACAGTACGGCTGCCTGAAGCTTTCTTT
CDR3aa: CASSSETVRLPEAFF